The 8 T cell receptor beta chains in this list originate from one sample, sequenced in a study of blood T cells in healthy people across ages. For the second PCR, which ran for roughly 6 to 12 cycles, a sample-barcoded 5' primer and a J-beta primer mix were used. From the 5' RACE reads, TCRdb called clonotypes with MiXCR, one entry per CDR3 protein. The table shows fewer than 1,000,000 distinct CDR3 sequences, with roughly 46% occurring only once. Sequencing used blood. These receptors came from a man of 80 years or more in good health.

This clonotype appeared once. This sequence joins TRBV5-1 and TRBJ2-4; D perhaps matches TRBD1 (6 bases). The DNA end is more similar to TRBJ2-7, so the J call may be wrong. Germline V gene lookup returns CDR1 SGHRS and CDR2 YFSETQ. The CDR3 length is 15 residues. CDR3 sequence reads: CASSLIGTPGTEQYF. The CDR3 nucleotides are TGCGCCAGCAGCCTGATCGGGACACCGGGGACCGAGCAGTACTTC.

This clonotype has ten or more counts. The gene calls are TRBV20-1 and TRBJ2-7, with D possibly being TRBD1 or TRBD2 (5 bases each). CDR1 and CDR2 (germline): DFQATT, SNEGSKA (reference sequence). Trimming took off 4 bases at V and 2 bases at J, with 15 bases between the two ends. CDR3 size: 14 residues. The CDR3, as DNA: TGCAGTGCTACCGCCGGGACGGACACCTACGAGCAGTACTTC. Translating gives CSATAGTDTYEQYF.

In this sample, this clonotype turned up many times. The J gene is TRBJ2-7, the V gene TRBV7-8; D perhaps matches TRBD1 (6 bases). Per germline, CDR1 SGHVS and CDR2 FQNEAQ. Trimming cost V 5 bases and J 2 bases, with 13 bases left between them. CDR3 length: 14 residues. The CDR3 DNA reads as TGTGCCAGCAGCCCTGGGACACAAGCCTACGAGCAGTACTTC. It is translated as CASSPGTQAYEQYF.

The rearrangement links TRBV3-1 to TRBJ2-7; 9 bases map to TRBD1. CDR3 length: 15 amino acids. Germline-derived CDR1 and CDR2 are LGHDT and YNNKEL (reference sequence). With 1 base clipped from V and 4 bases from J, the junction kept 5 bases outside the gene matches. The CDR3 loop is CASSQGGQGLYEQYF. CDR3 nucleotide sequence: TGTGCCAGCAGCCAAGGGGGACAGGGTTTATACGAGCAGTACTTC.

The chain combines TRBV12-3 or TRBV12-4 with TRBJ2-1; D call uncertain. This CDR3 has 12 residues. V was cut by 6 bases and J by 3 bases, with 6 bases left in between. In nucleotides, the CDR3 is TGTGCCAGCAGCCCTGTCTACAATGAGCAGTTCTTC. Protein sequence: CASSPVYNEQFF.

The chain joins TRBV20-1 to TRBJ2-3, with D maybe TRBD1 (5 bases). Trimming cost V 4 bases and J 6 bases, with 14 bases left between them. Germline V CDR1 and CDR2: DFQATT, SNEGSKA (reference sequence). This CDR3 has 13 residues. The CDR3 coding sequence is TGCAGTGCTATGGGGCACGGCCGGGATACGCAGTATTTT. The encoded protein is CSAMGHGRDTQYF.

This clonotype was counted only a few times. The rearrangement links TRBV5-1 to TRBJ2-1, with 8 bases fitting TRBD2. Germline-derived CDR1 and CDR2 are SGHRS and YFSETQ. The CDR3 runs to 16 residues. The junction had 6 bases not matched to a gene; V was cut back by 0 bases and J by 4 bases. CDR3 amino acids: CASSLALASGYNEQFF. As DNA, the CDR3 is TGCGCCAGCAGCTTGGCCTTGGCTAGCGGGTACAATGAGCAGTTCTTC.

The V call is TRBV7-2, the J call TRBJ2-7; D is uncertain. CDR3 size: 16 residues. Germline loops: CDR1 SGHTA, CDR2 FQGNSA. Deletions cut 5 bases from V and 4 bases from J, with 21 bases between. The CDR3: CASSQHPVGQEYEQYF. The CDR3 region has the DNA TGTGCCAGCAGCCAGCATCCGGTCGGGCAGGAATACGAGCAGTACTTC.